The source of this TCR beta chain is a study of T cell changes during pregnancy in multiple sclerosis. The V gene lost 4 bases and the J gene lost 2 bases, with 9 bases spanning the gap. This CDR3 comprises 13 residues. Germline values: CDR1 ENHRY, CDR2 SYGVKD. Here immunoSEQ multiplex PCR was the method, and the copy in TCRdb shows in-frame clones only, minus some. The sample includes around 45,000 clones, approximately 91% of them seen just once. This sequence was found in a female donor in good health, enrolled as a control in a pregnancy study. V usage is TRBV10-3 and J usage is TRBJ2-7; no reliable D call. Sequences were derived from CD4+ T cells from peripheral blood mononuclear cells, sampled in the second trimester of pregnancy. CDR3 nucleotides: TGTGCCATCAGTGCAGCTAGTGCCTACGAGCAGTACTTC. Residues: CAISAASAYEQYF.